This is a list of T cell receptor beta chains from one sample in a study of cytomegalovirus exposure and HLA in healthy donors. The method was immunoSEQ multiplex PCR; TCRdb's version includes in-frame clones alone and lacks a portion of them. Reported are roughly 120,000 clones; the ten largest clones contain around 2.2%. The sequencing sample was made of PBMCs. The origin of the receptors is a man in his forties in good health and CMV-seronegative. Each CDR3 is given with its conserved first and last residue. A D gene is named only where the DNA matches it firmly.

cdr3_nt cdr3_aa d_call j_call v_call
TGTGCCAGCTCACCACCGAGTCAAGTCGATCAGCCCCAGCATTTT CASSPPSQVDQPQHF - TRBJ1-5 TRBV18
TGTGCCAGCAGCTCCGCCCCCGGGGGAAACACCATATATTTT CASSSAPGGNTIYF - TRBJ1-3 TRBV7-9
TGTGCCAGCAGTGGGCAGAACGATGGCTACACCTTC CASSGQNDGYTF - TRBJ1-2 TRBV2
TGTGCCAGCGGGGAGGGGACTTTAATCTACGAGCAGTACTTC CASGEGTLIYEQYF TRBD2 TRBJ2-7 TRBV6-1
TGTGCCTTATCCACAGGGGGCTACACTGAAGCTTTCTTT CALSTGGYTEAFF TRBD1 TRBJ1-1 TRBV30
TGTGCCAGCAAGAAAGAGGATGGATCCTACAATGAGCAGTTCTTC CASKKEDGSYNEQFF - TRBJ2-1 TRBV2
TGTGCCAGCAATTCGGACAGGTTCACCGGGGAGCTGTTTTTT CASNSDRFTGELFF TRBD1 TRBJ2-2 TRBV7-9
TGTGCCAGCAGCCTGACTAGCGGGTTCTACAATGAGCAGTTCTTC CASSLTSGFYNEQFF TRBD2 TRBJ2-1 TRBV7-9
TGTGCCTGGGGCCGCAGGGGGGCTGGAAACACCATATATTTT CAWGRRGAGNTIYF TRBD1 TRBJ1-3 TRBV30
TGTGCCAGCAGTGCGGCACCAGCGTTTTTGGTCGGAGATACGCAGTATTTT CASSAAPAFLVGDTQYF - TRBJ2-3 TRBV6-1
TGCGCCAGCAGCTTGGGACAGGGGAGCGATGGCTACACCTTC CASSLGQGSDGYTF TRBD1 TRBJ1-2 TRBV5-1
TGTGCCAGTAGTACCGGGACAGGGGGCAATTCGGTAGACGAGCAGTACTTC CASSTGTGGNSVDEQYF TRBD1 TRBJ2-7 TRBV19
TGTGCCAGCAGACCGGGACAGGGGGGGTCTGGCTACACCTTC CASRPGQGGSGYTF TRBD1 TRBJ1-2 TRBV27
TGCGCCAGCAGCTTGGAACAATTACAGGGGAAGGTCTATGGCTACACCTTC CASSLEQLQGKVYGYTF TRBD1 TRBJ1-2 TRBV5-1
TGCGCCAGCGCTCAGTTAGGGACAGGGGTCGATGAAGCTTTCTTT CASAQLGTGVDEAFF TRBD1 TRBJ1-1 TRBV5-1
TGCAGCGGTCGGACTAGCGGGAGTTACGAGCAGTACTTC CSGRTSGSYEQYF TRBD2 TRBJ2-7 TRBV29-1
TGTGCCAGCAGCGCGCTCTTTGAGAGACAGGATAATGAAAAACTGTTTTTT CASSALFERQDNEKLFF - TRBJ1-4 TRBV7-8
TGCGCCAGCACCTGGACAGGACCGAACACTGAAGCTTTCTTT CASTWTGPNTEAFF TRBD1 TRBJ1-1 TRBV5-1
TGTGCCAGTAGCTTCTACGGGACAGGACGCGTCGGCGAAAAACTGTTTTTT CASSFYGTGRVGEKLFF TRBD1 TRBJ1-4 TRBV27
TGTGCCAGCAGCTGGCAGGGGGATCAGCCCCAGCATTTT CASSWQGDQPQHF TRBD1 TRBJ1-5 TRBV7-9
TGTGCCATCAGTGGGGCGGGACAGGGGGCCGGTTGGACTGAAGCTTTCTTT CAISGAGQGAGWTEAFF TRBD1 TRBJ1-1 TRBV10-3
TGTGCCAGCAGCGTAGGTGCAGGATACAATGAGCAGTTCTTC CASSVGAGYNEQFF - TRBJ2-1 TRBV9
TGTGCCAGCATGAGCCTCACGAGCTCCTACGAGCAGTACTTC CASMSLTSSYEQYF - TRBJ2-7 TRBV28
TGCAGCGTTGTAGGCCAGGCAGAGACCCAGTACTTC CSVVGQAETQYF - TRBJ2-5 TRBV29-1
TGTGCCAGCAGCCCGGGACAGGGAAATCAGCCCCAGCATTTT CASSPGQGNQPQHF TRBD1 TRBJ1-5 TRBV5-4
TGTGCCAGCAGCGATTTAGCGGGAGTATTACCAGATACGCAGTATTTT CASSDLAGVLPDTQYF TRBD2 TRBJ2-3 TRBV11-3
TGTGCCAGCAGCCGCGACAGGGCCTATCAGCCCCAGCATTTT CASSRDRAYQPQHF TRBD1 TRBJ1-5 TRBV7-2
TGTGCCAGCAGCTTAGCTGGGACAGGGATTACAGATACGCAGTATTTT CASSLAGTGITDTQYF TRBD1 TRBJ2-3 TRBV7-3
TGTGCCAGCAGCCAACCAGGGGGAAGCTCCTACGAGCAGTACTTC CASSQPGGSSYEQYF TRBD1 TRBJ2-7 TRBV4-2
TGTGCCAGCTCCGGGACTAGCCCAACAGATACGCAGTATTTT CASSGTSPTDTQYF TRBD2 TRBJ2-3 TRBV6-5